This entry is about one T cell receptor (beta chain). Antigen unknown. These data are taken from a study of blood T cells in healthy people across ages. Healthy Caucasian individuals from Russia aged about 6 to 90 were enrolled as donors. The second PCR ran about 6 to 11 cycles with a sample-barcoded 5' primer and J-beta primers. Every molecule of cDNA carried a tag from a template-switch adaptor with 12 random nucleotides. TCRdb analysed the 5' RACE reads with MiXCR anew, one entry per CDR3 protein. The sample lists 660,000 or so distinct CDR3 sequences, under 70% seen once, with roughly 34% in the top ten. Deletions cut 1 base from V and 1 base from J, with 10 bases between. The CDR3 has 15 amino acids. CDR1 SEHNR and CDR2 FQNEAQ come from the germline V gene (reference sequence). General study points: When set beside aged donors, long-lived donors presented more naive CD4+ cells and higher diversity.

Sequencing input: blood. This rearrangement joins TRBV7-9 to TRBJ1-1; D is unresolved. The TCR was taken from a man between 60 and 75 years old in good health. The CDR3 sequence is CASSLVGEKNTEAFF. CDR3 coding DNA: TGTGCCAGCAGCTTAGTAGGTGAAAAGAACACTGAAGCTTTCTTT.